These 32 T cell receptor beta chains share one sample of origin, sequenced in a study of blood T cell repertoires in COVID-19. Measured with immunoSEQ multiplex PCR; TCRdb has only the in-frame clones, and not every one. The sample shows some 290,000 clones, roughly 87% of them seen only once. The sequenced material came from peripheral blood. These receptors all stem from a woman aged 45-59 years who had recovered from COVID-19.

This clone has more than one count but fewer than ten. The J gene is TRBJ1-5, the V gene TRBV5-1, with a weak D call TRBD1 (6 bases). The germline gives CDR1 SGHRS, CDR2 YFSETQ. The CDR3 contains 15 residues. V was pared by 4 bases and J by 0 bases, with 11 bases between. The CDR3 loop is CASSLGQHSNQPQHF. CDR3 nucleotides: TGCGCCAGCAGCCTAGGACAGCATAGCAATCAGCCCCAGCATTTT.

This chain links TRBV11-3 with TRBJ1-4, with TRBD1 matching 7 bases. In germline, CDR1 is SGHNT, CDR2 YENEEA. The CDR3 runs to 19 residues. Trimming at V came to 0 bases and at J to 0 bases, leaving 10 bases not matched to a gene. The CDR3, as DNA: TGTGCCAGCAGCTTAGATAGAGACAGGGATTGTGCAACTAATGAAAAACTGTTTTTT. It codes for CASSLDRDRDCATNEKLFF.

The V call is TRBV6-1, the J call TRBJ2-1; TRBD1 agrees at 9 bases. This CDR3 spans 13 amino acids. The V gene end was trimmed by 2 bases and the J gene end by 11 bases; junction bases not matched to a gene: 4. Germline V gene sequence: CDR1 MNHNS, CDR2 SASEGT. This CDR3 is CASSELGTGQQFF. As DNA, the CDR3 is TGTGCCAGCAGTGAATTGGGGACAGGGCAGCAGTTCTTC.

The rearrangement links TRBV29-1 to TRBJ2-1, with 16 bases identical to TRBD2. This CDR3 region has 19 residues. Germline CDR1 SQVTM, CDR2 ANQGSEA. The ends lost 2 bases at V and 0 bases at J; junction bases unmatched: 7. The CDR3 DNA reads as TGCAGCGTTGAAACCTCGGGACTAGCGGGGGGGAGCTCCTACAATGAGCAGTTCTTC. Residues: CSVETSGLAGGSSYNEQFF.

V is TRBV30 and J is TRBJ2-3, with 11 positions matching TRBD2. The CDR3 runs 14 residues. CDR1 GTSNPN and CDR2 SVGIG come from the germline V gene (reference sequence). The J segment lost 4 bases and the V segment lost 4 bases, leaving 4 bases of the junction unmatched. The DNA of the CDR3 is TGTGCCTGGAATAGCGGGAGGGCCTCAGATACGCAGTATTTT. Translating it yields CAWNSGRASDTQYF.

The rearrangement uses TRBV7-9 and TRBJ2-1; 7 bases map to TRBD1. V trimming: 7 bases; J trimming: 8 bases; junction bases outside the gene matches: 8. Germline loops: CDR1 SEHNR, CDR2 FQNEAQ (reference sequence). The CDR3 extends over 13 amino acids. DNA for the CDR3: TGTGCCAGCAAGACAGGGACGGGGTATGAGCAGTTCTTC. This translates into CASKTGTGYEQFF. The full variable domain, its missing parts supplied by reference TRBV7-9 and TRBJ2-1, is DTGVSQNPRHKITKRGQNVTFRCDPISEHNRLYWYRQTLGQGPEFLTYFQNEAQLEKSRLLSDRFSAERPKGSFSTLEIQRTEQGDSAMYLCASKTGTGYEQFFGPGTRLTVL.

The chain couples TRBV5-1 to TRBJ1-2; weak D call: TRBD1 (6 bases). Per the germline V gene, CDR1 is SGHRS and CDR2 is YFSETQ. V shed 2 bases and J shed 6 bases, with 17 bases lying between them. The CDR3 totals 15 residues. CDR3 protein: CASSFSGTQGDGYTF. Written as DNA, the CDR3 is TGCGCCAGCAGCTTTAGTGGGACACAGGGCGATGGCTACACCTTC.

V is TRBV6-6 and J is TRBJ1-2; 11 bases line up with TRBD1. Trimming cost V 5 bases and J 12 bases; bases outside gene matches: 11. Germline V gene lookup returns CDR1 MNHNY and CDR2 SVGAGI (reference sequence). CDR3 length: 14 amino acids. The CDR3 region is CASSRTGGASLDTF. For the CDR3, the DNA is TGTGCCAGCAGTAGGACAGGGGGCGCATCTTTGGACACCTTC.

The J gene is TRBJ2-5, the V gene TRBV7-3; 8 bases fit TRBD2. This CDR3 has 17 amino acids. The germline V gene has CDR1 SGHTA and CDR2 FQGTGA. Unmatched junction bases numbered 13, after V lost 5 bases and J lost 2 bases. As DNA, the CDR3 is TGTGCCAGCAGCCGCCTCGGTACTAGCGGAGTACAAGAGACCCAGTACTTC. It encodes CASSRLGTSGVQETQYF.

The genes are TRBV7-9 and TRBJ2-1; tentatively, D is TRBD2 (6 bases). This CDR3 region has 12 residues. The V and J ends lost 7 bases and 8 bases respectively, with 12 bases between them. Germline V gene data show CDR1 as SEHNR and CDR2 as FQNEAQ (reference sequence). CDR3 DNA: TGTGCCAGCACGGGCCGCGGGGATGAGCAGTTCTTC. It translates to CASTGRGDEQFF.

V usage is TRBV28 and J usage is TRBJ2-7; the match to TRBD2 covers 11 bases. This CDR3 has 15 residues. CDR1 MDHEN and CDR2 SYDVKM come from the germline V gene. J was trimmed by 4 bases and V by 6 bases; bases with no gene match: 8. DNA of the CDR3: TGTGCCAGCAGCCGCCACCGGACTAGCGGGTACGAGCAGTACTTC. Translating gives CASSRHRTSGYEQYF.

This clone was recorded only once. The chain has TRBV6-5 and TRBJ2-5, with 10 nucleotides matching TRBD1. J lost 5 bases, V lost 6 bases, and 0 bases had no gene match. This CDR3 comprises 12 residues. The germline gives CDR1 MNHEY, CDR2 SVGAGI. The CDR3 region is CASRDRGETQYF. For the CDR3, the DNA is TGTGCCAGCAGGGACAGGGGGGAGACCCAGTACTTC.

The chain is built from TRBV5-8 and TRBJ1-4; 8 bases map to TRBD1. The CDR3 runs to 13 residues. The germline V gene encodes CDR1 SGHTS and CDR2 YDEGEE. V gave up 4 bases and J gave up 8 bases; unmatched junction bases: 4. The CDR3 loop reads CASSGSGGEKLFF. The CDR3 DNA is TGTGCCAGCAGCGGGTCAGGGGGCGAAAAACTGTTTTTT. Together with reference TRBV5-8 and TRBJ1-4, the CDR3 gives the full variable domain: EAGVTQSPTHLIKTRGQQATLRCSPISGHTSVYWYQQALGLGLQFLLWYDEGEERNRGNFPPRFSGRQFPNYSSELNVNALELEDSALYLCASSGSGGEKLFFGSGTQLSVL.

The chain employs TRBV19 and TRBJ2-2, with 10 nucleotides matching TRBD2. This CDR3 is 16 amino acids long. V trimming: 3 bases; J trimming: 1 base; junction bases outside the gene matches: 2. Per germline, CDR1 LNHDA and CDR2 SQIVND (reference sequence). The CDR3 DNA sequence: TGTGCCAGTAGTATCCGGACTAGCGGGAACACCGGGGAGCTGTTTTTT. Translating it yields CASSIRTSGNTGELFF.

V and J are TRBV11-2 and TRBJ1-2, with a possible D match to TRBD1 (5 bases). CDR3 length: 14 amino acids. The germline CDR1 and CDR2 sequences are SGHAT and FQNNGV. Trimming removed 3 bases from V and 3 bases from J, with 11 bases in between. The CDR3: CASSFGHQDYGYTF. The CDR3 DNA is TGTGCCAGCAGCTTCGGACACCAGGACTATGGCTACACCTTC.

Of note for this clone: Other DNA sequences in this specimen translate into the identical CDR3. V gene TRBV6-5 combines with J gene TRBJ1-1, with D possibly matching TRBD1 (5 bases). This CDR3 has 13 amino acids. The V end was cut by 3 bases, the J end by 4 bases, with 9 bases between. CDR1 MNHEY and CDR2 SVGAGI come from the germline V gene. Here the CDR3 reads CASSYGGGTEAFF. Here the CDR3 DNA reads TGTGCCAGCAGTTATGGGGGAGGCACTGAAGCTTTCTTT.

The V and J genes are TRBV7-9 and TRBJ2-2; maybe TRBD2 (5 bases). CDR1 and CDR2 from the germline V gene are SEHNR and FQNEAQ (reference sequence). The CDR3 contains 14 residues. The V gene lost 8 bases and the J gene lost 0 bases, with 10 bases spanning the gap. DNA for the CDR3: TGTGCCAGCGGACTTACAGCGAACACCGGGGAGCTGTTTTTT. Its protein product is CASGLTANTGELFF.

This rearrangement joins TRBV5-6 to TRBJ1-1; unclear D gene. Germline lookup yields CDR1 SGHDT and CDR2 YYEEEE. The V and J ends lost 2 bases and 2 bases respectively, with 4 bases between them. The CDR3 is 12 amino acids. For the CDR3, the DNA is TGTGCCAGCAGCTTTTCAAACACTGAAGCTTTCTTT. It is translated as CASSFSNTEAFF.

The V gene is TRBV28, the J gene TRBJ1-1, with D unclear. This CDR3 is built from 13 residues. Germline CDR1 is MDHEN and CDR2 is SYDVKM. V lost 11 bases and J 5 bases, leaving 18 bases between the germline ends. The CDR3: CAAGTQRITEAFF. CDR3 sequence (DNA): TGTGCCGCGGGTACACAACGAATAACTGAAGCTTTCTTT.

The V call is TRBV30, the J call TRBJ2-1; 10 positions agree with TRBD2. Germline CDR1 is GTSNPN and CDR2 is SVGIG (reference sequence). This CDR3 has 13 residues. Trimming cost V 3 bases and J 8 bases; bases outside gene matches: 4. In DNA form, the CDR3 reads TGTGCCTGGAGAACTAGCGGGACCTATGAGCAGTTCTTC. This translates into CAWRTSGTYEQFF.

This sequence joins TRBV7-2 and TRBJ2-7; D is unclear. This CDR3 is built from 13 residues. Germline CDR1 is SGHTA and CDR2 is FQGNSA. V was shortened by 4 bases and J by 2 bases, with 9 bases between the two germline ends. The CDR3 region is CASSYKGAYEQYF. CDR3 nucleotide sequence: TGTGCCAGCAGCTATAAAGGAGCCTACGAGCAGTACTTC.

The chain combines TRBV10-3 with TRBJ1-1; D unclear. The germline V gene encodes CDR1 ENHRY and CDR2 SYGVKD. The V end was cut by 7 bases, the J end by 1 base, with 10 bases between. The CDR3 is 13 amino acids. In nucleotides, the CDR3 is TGTGCCATCAATTCTAGGTCGAACACTGAAGCTTTCTTT. It codes for CAINSRSNTEAFF.

The V call is TRBV19, the J call TRBJ1-1; weak D call: TRBD1 (6 bases). CDR1 is LNHDA and CDR2 is SQIVND in the germline V gene (reference sequence). Trimming pared 7 bases from V and 4 bases from J, leaving 16 bases between. The CDR3 runs to 14 residues. The CDR3 DNA follows: TGTGCCAGTACCAAGGGGGATGTGGGCACTGAAGCTTTCTTT. Residues: CASTKGDVGTEAFF. Looking up the rest from reference TRBV19 and TRBJ1-1 gives the full variable domain: DGGITQSPKYLFRKEGQNVTLSCEQNLNHDAMYWYRQDPGQGLRLIYYSQIVNDFQKGDIAEGYSVSREKKESFPLTVTSAQKNPTAFYLCASTKGDVGTEAFFGQGTRLTVV.

The chain recombines TRBV9 with TRBJ2-2; a weak D match, TRBD1 (6 bases). The germline V gene encodes CDR1 SGDLS and CDR2 YYNGEE. The CDR3 extends over 17 amino acids. Deletions cut 3 bases from V and 3 bases from J, with 18 bases between. For the CDR3, the DNA is TGTGCCAGCAGCGCAGTAACAGGGCCTGCACACACCGGGGAGCTGTTTTTT. Translating it yields CASSAVTGPAHTGELFF.

This clone was counted only a few times. This chain connects TRBV27 to TRBJ2-3; TRBD2 agrees at 8 bases. J lost 0 bases, V lost 6 bases, and 8 bases had no gene match. CDR1 MNHEY and CDR2 SMNVEV come from the germline V gene (reference sequence). The CDR3 consists of 16 residues. CDR3 region: CASSERGPTSTDTQYF. For the CDR3, the DNA is TGTGCCAGCAGCGAGCGGGGGCCAACTAGCACAGATACGCAGTATTTT.

The gene calls are TRBV7-2 and TRBJ2-7; TRBD2 matches 10 bases. Germline loops: CDR1 SGHTA, CDR2 FQGNSA. This CDR3 contains 15 residues. The junction had 8 bases not matched to a gene; V was cut back by 2 bases and J by 7 bases. CDR3 nucleotides: TGTGCCAGCAGCTTAAACAGCGGGGGGGCCTGGGAGCAGTACTTC. Amino acid sequence: CASSLNSGGAWEQYF. The variable domain in full, with the rest retrieved from reference TRBV7-2 and TRBJ2-7, is GAGVSQSPSNKVTEKGKDVELRCDPISGHTALYWYRQSLGQGLEFLIYFQGNSAPDKSGLPSDRFSAERTGGSVSTLTIQRTQQEDSAVYLCASSLNSGGAWEQYFGPGTRLTVT.

V gene TRBV4-3 combines with J gene TRBJ2-3; TRBD2 agrees at 9 bases. V gave up 4 bases and J gave up 2 bases; unmatched junction bases: 7. Germline V gene sequence: CDR1 LGHNA, CDR2 YSLEER. This CDR3 is 16 amino acids long. CDR3 nucleotides: TGCGCCAGCAGCCGGGCCGAGCGGGGGGACACAGATACGCAGTATTTT. Its protein product is CASSRAERGDTDTQYF.

V is TRBV18 and J is TRBJ1-2; TRBD1 matches 9 bases. The CDR3 runs to 13 residues. Per germline, CDR1 KGHSH and CDR2 LQKENI. The V gene end was trimmed by 6 bases and the J gene end by 5 bases; junction bases not matched to a gene: 4. The CDR3 loop reads CASSRDRGYGYTF. The CDR3 DNA reads as TGTGCCAGCTCCCGCGACAGGGGGTATGGCTACACCTTC.

This clone was recorded once. The V call is TRBV6-1, the J call TRBJ2-7; TRBD2 aligns across 7 bases. The length of the CDR3 is 16 residues. CDR1 is MNHNS and CDR2 is SASEGT in the germline V gene. V was pared by 2 bases and J by 6 bases, with 13 bases of the junction left unmatched. The CDR3 bases are TGTGCCAGCAGTGAAAGAAGAGGCGGGAGTTCGTTCGAGCAGTACTTC. Protein sequence: CASSERRGGSSFEQYF.

For the CDR3, the DNA is TGTGCCAGCAGTTTAGTGCGCTATACGCAGTATTTT. It translates to CASSLVRYTQYF. The V and J genes are TRBV28 and TRBJ2-3; D remains ambiguous. V shed 2 bases and J shed 7 bases, with 7 bases lying between them. This CDR3 spans 12 amino acids. Germline V gene data show CDR1 as MDHEN and CDR2 as SYDVKM.

This chain uses TRBV20-1 with TRBJ2-5; D uncertain. There are 10 residues in the CDR3. Germline CDR1 reads DFQATT; CDR2 reads SNEGSKA (reference sequence). Deletions cut 5 bases from V and 3 bases from J, with 4 bases between. Here the CDR3 reads CSARKETQYF. CDR3 nucleotide sequence: TGCAGTGCTCGTAAAGAGACCCAGTACTTC.

This clone has a single count. This chain connects TRBV6-5 to TRBJ2-1; D is possibly TRBD1 (6 bases). The CDR3 has 12 residues. Germline lookup yields CDR1 MNHEY and CDR2 SVGAGI. V was trimmed by 7 bases and J by 7 bases, leaving 11 bases between them. Here the CDR3 DNA reads TGTGCCAGCAAAGACAGGCAGAATGAGCAGTTCTTC. It translates to CASKDRQNEQFF.